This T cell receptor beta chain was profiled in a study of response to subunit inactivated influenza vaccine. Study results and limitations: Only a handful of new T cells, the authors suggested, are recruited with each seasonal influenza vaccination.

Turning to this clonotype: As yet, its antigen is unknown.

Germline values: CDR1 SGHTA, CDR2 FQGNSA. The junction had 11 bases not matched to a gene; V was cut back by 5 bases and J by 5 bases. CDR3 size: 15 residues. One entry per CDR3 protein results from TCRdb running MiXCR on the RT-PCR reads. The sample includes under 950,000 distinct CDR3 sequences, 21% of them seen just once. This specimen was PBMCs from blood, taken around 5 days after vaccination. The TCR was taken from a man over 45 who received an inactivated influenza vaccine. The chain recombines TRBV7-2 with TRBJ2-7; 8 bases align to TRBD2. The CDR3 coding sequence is TGTGCCAGCAGCCTTAGCGGGACGACATACGACGAGCAGTACTTC. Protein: CASSLSGTTYDEQYF.